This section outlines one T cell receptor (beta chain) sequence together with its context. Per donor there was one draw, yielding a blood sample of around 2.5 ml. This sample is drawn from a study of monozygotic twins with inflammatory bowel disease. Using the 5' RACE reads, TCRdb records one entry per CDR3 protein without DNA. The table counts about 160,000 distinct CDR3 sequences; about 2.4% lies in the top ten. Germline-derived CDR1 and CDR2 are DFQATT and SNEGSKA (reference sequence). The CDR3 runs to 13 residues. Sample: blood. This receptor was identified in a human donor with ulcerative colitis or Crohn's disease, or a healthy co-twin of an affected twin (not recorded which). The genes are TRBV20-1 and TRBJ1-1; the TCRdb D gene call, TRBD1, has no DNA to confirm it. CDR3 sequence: CSAPRQANTEAFF.